These 15 T cell receptor beta chains share one sample of origin, sequenced in a study of cytomegalovirus exposure and HLA in healthy donors. The PCR had 60 Vbeta and 13 Jbeta primers. TCRdb keeps only in-frame clones here, not all; method: immunoSEQ multiplex PCR. The repertoire holds 110,000 or so clones, with 13% to 15% as singletons. Material: PBMCs. The receptors derive from a female donor in good health and CMV-seronegative.

The V call is TRBV7-9, the J call TRBJ1-3; 8 bases fit TRBD1. Germline V gene sequence: CDR1 SEHNR, CDR2 FQNEAQ (reference sequence). The V gene end was trimmed by 5 bases and the J gene end by 7 bases; junction bases not matched to a gene: 10. The CDR3 spans 15 residues. DNA for the CDR3: TGTGCCAGCAGCAAAGTGGACAGGGCATGGAACACCATATATTTT. Protein product: CASSKVDRAWNTIYF.

A few counts support this clone. The V call is TRBV5-1, the J call TRBJ2-7, with 12 positions matching TRBD1. V gave up 4 bases and J gave up 5 bases; unmatched junction bases: 4. Per the germline V gene, CDR1 is SGHRS and CDR2 is YFSETQ. The CDR3 has 14 amino acids. CDR3 protein: CASSRDRGRNEQYF. The CDR3 DNA sequence: TGCGCCAGCAGCAGGGACAGGGGGCGCAACGAGCAGTACTTC. Full variable domain (remainder filled in from reference TRBV5-1 and TRBJ2-7): KAGVTQTPRYLIKTRGQQVTLSCSPISGHRSVSWYQQTPGQGLQFLFEYFSETQRNKGNFPGRFSGRQFSNSRSEMNVSTLELGDSALYLCASSRDRGRNEQYFGPGTRLTVT.

The chain carries TRBV29-1 and TRBJ2-1, with TRBD2 matching 9 bases. This CDR3 has 13 residues. Germline V lookup: CDR1 SQVTM, CDR2 ANQGSEA. The V segment lost 4 bases and the J segment 3 bases; nucleotides outside the gene matches: 1. CDR3 protein: CSVGLAVYNEQFF. CDR3 in DNA: TGCAGCGTTGGACTAGCGGTCTACAATGAGCAGTTCTTC.

In this sample, this clone turned up a few times. The V and J genes are TRBV28 and TRBJ2-3; possible D gene TRBD1, 6 bases. Germline V lookup: CDR1 MDHEN, CDR2 SYDVKM. The CDR3 totals 14 residues. The V end was cut by 5 bases, the J end by 5 bases, with 14 bases between. CDR3 region: CASSRGQNRDTQYF. In nucleotides, the CDR3 is TGTGCCAGCAGTCGCGGACAGAATAGAGATACGCAGTATTTT.

The V call is TRBV4-2, the J call TRBJ1-5; D ambiguous. V lost 1 base, J lost 5 bases, and 18 bases lay in between. Germline V gene sequence: CDR1 LGHNA, CDR2 YNFKEQ. This CDR3 is built from 17 residues. The CDR3 nucleotides are TGTGCCAGCAGCCAAGTTACTCGGCCGAGCCGGGATCAGCCCCAGCATTTT. Protein product: CASSQVTRPSRDQPQHF.

This clone was detected a few times. The V gene is TRBV1, the J gene TRBJ1-1; the listed D gene, TRBD1, was not tested against the DNA. TRBV1 is reported as a pseudogene. CDR3 length equals 15 residues. Written as DNA, the CDR3 is TGCACCAGCAGCCATAGACAGGGGGAAGACACTGAAGCTTTCTTT. Protein sequence: CTSSHRQGEDTEAFF.

J is TRBJ1-4 and V is TRBV5-4, with no clear D. Germline-derived CDR1 and CDR2 are SGHNT and YYREEE (reference sequence). V dropped 1 base and J dropped 3 bases, with 10 bases sitting between them. The CDR3 runs to 15 residues. The CDR3 sequence is CASSLSASANEKLFF. The CDR3 DNA sequence: TGTGCCAGCAGCTTGTCAGCGTCTGCTAATGAAAAACTGTTTTTT.

This clone was seen a few times. The genes are TRBV4-1 and TRBJ2-7, with D unresolved. Trimming removed 0 bases at V and 2 bases at J, with 11 bases between. This CDR3 has 15 residues. Germline CDR1 is MGHRA and CDR2 is YSYEKL. In DNA, the CDR3 is TGCGCCAGCAGCCAAGAGAATTACGAGACCTACGAGCAGTACTTC. This codes for CASSQENYETYEQYF.

The rearrangement joins TRBV19 to TRBJ2-6; 7 positions match TRBD1. V trimming: 4 bases; J trimming: 0 bases; junction bases outside the gene matches: 6. This CDR3 has 17 amino acids. Germline assignment: CDR1 LNHDA and CDR2 SQIVND (reference sequence). CDR3 region: CASSRQGPSSGANVLTF. In DNA form, the CDR3 reads TGTGCCAGTAGTAGACAGGGACCTTCCTCTGGGGCCAACGTCCTGACTTTC.

The chain recombines TRBV7-9 with TRBJ2-1, with 9 bases that match TRBD2. The CDR3 runs 16 residues. CDR1 is SEHNR, CDR2 FQNEAQ, per germline (reference sequence). The V gene end was trimmed by 1 base and the J gene end by 7 bases; junction bases not matched to a gene: 8. CDR3 loop: CASSLVGAGGANEQFF. The CDR3 DNA sequence: TGTGCCAGCAGCTTAGTCGGAGCGGGGGGCGCGAATGAGCAGTTCTTC.

The V and J genes are TRBV18 and TRBJ1-3; D unresolved. The CDR3 is 16 amino acids. The germline V gene encodes CDR1 KGHSH and CDR2 LQKENI. V was pared by 3 bases and J by 0 bases, with 12 bases between. The CDR3 reads CASSPGLRNSGNTIYF. The DNA for the CDR3 is TGTGCCAGCTCACCCGGACTGAGAAACTCTGGAAACACCATATATTTT.

This chain joins TRBV7-6 and TRBJ2-3, with 8 nucleotides matching TRBD1. The ends lost 4 bases at V and 2 bases at J; junction bases unmatched: 8. The CDR3 extends over 16 amino acids. Germline V CDR1 and CDR2: SGHVS, FNYEAQ. CDR3 bases: TGTGCCAGCAGCTATGGACAGGGAGGCGTCACAGATACGCAGTATTTT. It yields the protein CASSYGQGGVTDTQYF.

In its sample, this clone was seen a few times. The chain combines TRBV15 with TRBJ2-5; D is uncertain. This CDR3 is 13 amino acids long. V gave up 1 base and J gave up 2 bases, with 5 bases separating them. The V gene's germline CDR1 is LNHNV and CDR2 YYDKDF (reference sequence). The CDR3 sequence: CATSRGLQETQYF. In nucleotides, the CDR3 is TGTGCCACCAGCAGAGGGCTGCAAGAGACCCAGTACTTC.

The chain employs TRBV19 and TRBJ2-1; the match to TRBD2 covers 11 bases. The trim removed 3 bases at V and 4 bases at J, leaving 5 bases unmatched. Germline CDR1 and CDR2: LNHDA and SQIVND (reference sequence). The CDR3 spans 16 residues. This CDR3 reads CASSIVAGGSYNEQFF. CDR3 coding DNA: TGTGCCAGTAGTATCGTAGCGGGAGGGAGTTACAATGAGCAGTTCTTC.

This clone was seen more than once but under ten times. V and J are TRBV29-1 and TRBJ2-7, with 8 bases aligning to TRBD1. This CDR3 spans 16 amino acids. CDR1 and CDR2 (germline): SQVTM, ANQGSEA. The V and J ends lost 1 base and 4 bases, in that order; junction bases with no gene match: 12. CDR3 nucleotides: TGCAGCGTTGAAGGTGACAGGGGTAGCGGCCAATACGAGCAGTACTTC. Amino acids: CSVEGDRGSGQYEQYF.